This TCR beta chain was captured in a study of identical twins (dated by TCRdb to the mid-2010s). About the full investigation: The study deep-sequenced TCR alpha and beta repertoires from monozygotic twins, unrelated adults of various ages and cord blood to test whether fetal clonotypes persist. Replicate twin experiments were performed at different times using different library preparation protocols to rule out contamination. Study-wide findings and limitations: A weaker excess of twin sharing was found in beta out-of-frame sequences because the signal-to-noise ratio was lowered by fewer shared sequences. Compared with coincidental sharing between unrelated individuals, out-of-frame TCR alpha sequences shared between twins had an excess of sequences with low generation probability. Because the same donors could not be followed over many years, the conclusions depended on cross-sectional statistical analysis. Invariant T cells such as MAIT and iNKT could partly confound zero-insertion analyses, although diverse VJ usage argued against such confounding for most clonotypes. Fewer insertions were carried by abundant cord blood beta clonotypes, a similar but weaker trend appeared in young adult naive repertoires, and no such trend appeared in memory repertoires. Recombination models systematically underestimated out-of-frame TCR alpha sharing in monozygotic twins but agreed with sharing between unrelated individuals.

Every donor was a healthy Caucasian. The twin cohort consisted of three pairs of female monozygotic twins, all aged about 18 to 29 years. Miltenyi CD45RO+ enrichment and human naive T-cell isolation kits were used to isolate memory (CD45RO+) and naive T cells from PBMC. There are many counts of this clonotype. Its specific antigen is unknown. No qualities accompany the bases; no much larger clone lies one base away. The method was 5' RACE. Data came from an Illumina HiSeq 2000. A universal primer binding site was introduced by template switching, and a unique molecular identifier was present in the final cDNA, enabling accurate counting of TCR cDNA molecules. First-strand cDNA for TCR alpha and beta chains was synthesized from specific primers in the conserved constant-segment region. To control for contamination, every cDNA library was double barcoded, receiving both a SMART-Mk sample barcode and Illumina barcodes. TruSeq adapter sequences, together with Illumina sample barcodes, were added in two successive PCR steps. The TCR alpha and beta cDNA libraries were sequenced on the Illumina HiSeq platform using custom primers. Processing in the source paper ran as follows. MiGEC processed the raw reads to extract unique molecular identifiers, while MiXCR was used to determine the CDR3 positions. For each individual, recombination models were inferred using an EM algorithm with the repgenHMM and IGoR tools. The analysis of shared clonotypes was done with the tcR package in R, with sharing normalized by the product of cloneset sizes. To study raw recombination free of thymic and clonal selection effects, out-of-frame nonproductive sequences were analyzed. TCRdb trimmed public reads at Q25 via fastp, called clones via MiXCR and kept in-frame beta chains. Each entry merges the rows of one CDR3 protein and shows their most common DNA and genes. In this record, the V and J calls reflect TCRdb's handling and not the investigators' own analysis. The sample table shows 200,000 to 250,000 distinct CDR3 sequences, and 6.5% to 8.5% are seen once. The biggest ten clones account for 1.9% of the sample.

Trimming costs V 3 bases and J 7 bases, and their ends lie 7 bases apart. CDR3 length: 13 amino acids, cysteine to phenylalanine. The sequence is cut down to CDR3 DNA, 39 bases in frame from base 1. These same records also appear under a second study, on yellow fever vaccine responses in identical twins. The second paper states: The T cell response to vaccination in identical twins was reported by the authors to appear partly convergent and partly personalized. In the study, vaccine-responding T cell clones were precisely tracked in identical twins.

The source material was memory (CD45RO+) T cells sorted from blood. The cell subset or site tag for this specimen amounts to: CD45RO+ enriched T cells. The sequence joins TRBV12-3 or TRBV12-4 to TRBJ1-6, with the D gene not clear enough to name. The clonotype comes from a woman between 18 and 30 years old in good health. The nucleotide sequence reads TGTGCCAGCAGTTTCCCGGGGAATTCACCCCTCCACTTT. It is translated as CASSFPGNSPLHF.